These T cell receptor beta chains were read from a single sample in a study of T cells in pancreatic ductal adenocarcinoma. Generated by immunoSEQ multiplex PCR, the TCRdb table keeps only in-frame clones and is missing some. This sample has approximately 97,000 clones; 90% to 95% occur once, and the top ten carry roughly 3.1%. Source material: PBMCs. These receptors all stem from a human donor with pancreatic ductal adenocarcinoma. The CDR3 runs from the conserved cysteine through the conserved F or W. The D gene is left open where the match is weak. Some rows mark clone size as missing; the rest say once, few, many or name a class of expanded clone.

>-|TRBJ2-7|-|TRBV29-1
TGCAGCGTTGAAGGGGGCTCAGGCGGCTACGAGCAGTACTTC
CSVEGGSGGYEQYF
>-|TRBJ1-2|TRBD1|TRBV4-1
TGCGCCAGCAGCCGGAACAGGGGTAACTATGGCTACACCTTC
CASSRNRGNYGYTF
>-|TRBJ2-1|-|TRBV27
TGTGCCAGCAGTTCAGGCGATGAGCAGTTCTTC
CASSSGDEQFF
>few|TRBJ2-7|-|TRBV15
TGTGCCACCAGCAGAGATTTGGGGGCAGAGCAGTACTTC
CATSRDLGAEQYF
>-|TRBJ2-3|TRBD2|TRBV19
TGTGCCAGTAGTATTTCGACCGGGACTACTAGCACAGATACGCAGTATTTT
CASSISTGTTSTDTQYF
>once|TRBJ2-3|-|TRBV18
TGTGCCAGCTCACCAGTTCAGGTTAGCACAGATACGCAGTATTTT
CASSPVQVSTDTQYF
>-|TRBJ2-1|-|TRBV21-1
TGTGCCAGCAGCAACCGGGACAGGCAGTTCTTC
CASSNRDRQFF
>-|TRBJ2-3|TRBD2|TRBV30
TGTGCCTGGGGACAAGGACTAGCGGGAGGAACAGATACGCAGTATTTT
CAWGQGLAGGTDTQYF
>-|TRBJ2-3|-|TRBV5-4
TGTGCCAGCAGCTTGACTGAATACCACGCCACAGATACGCAGTATTTT
CASSLTEYHATDTQYF
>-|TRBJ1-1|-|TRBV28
TGTGCCAGCAAACTCGCCGGACCGGAGGGAGCTTTCTTT
CASKLAGPEGAFF
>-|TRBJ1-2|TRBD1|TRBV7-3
TGTGCCAGCAGCCAAGGACAGGGAACGAACTATGGCTACACCTTC
CASSQGQGTNYGYTF
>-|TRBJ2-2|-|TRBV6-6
TGTGCCAGCAGTACAACAGGGACGAACACCGGGGAGCTGTTTTTT
CASSTTGTNTGELFF